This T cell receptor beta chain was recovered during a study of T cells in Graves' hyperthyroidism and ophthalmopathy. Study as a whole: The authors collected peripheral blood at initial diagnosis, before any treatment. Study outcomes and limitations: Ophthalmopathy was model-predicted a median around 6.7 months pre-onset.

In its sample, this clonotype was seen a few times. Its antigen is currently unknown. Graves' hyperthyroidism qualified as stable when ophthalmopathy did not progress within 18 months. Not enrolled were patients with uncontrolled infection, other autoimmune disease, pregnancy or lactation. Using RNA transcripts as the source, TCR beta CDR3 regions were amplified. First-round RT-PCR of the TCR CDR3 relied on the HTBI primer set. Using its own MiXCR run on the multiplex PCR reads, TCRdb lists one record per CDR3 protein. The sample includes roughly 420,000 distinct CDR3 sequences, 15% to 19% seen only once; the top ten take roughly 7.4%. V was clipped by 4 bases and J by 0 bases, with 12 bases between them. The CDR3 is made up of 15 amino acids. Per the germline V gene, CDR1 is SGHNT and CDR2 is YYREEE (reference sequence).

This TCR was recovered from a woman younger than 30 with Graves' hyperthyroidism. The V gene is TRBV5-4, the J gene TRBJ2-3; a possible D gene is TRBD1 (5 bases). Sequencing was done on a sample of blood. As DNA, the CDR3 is TGTGCCAGCAGCGGAACAGGAGATAGCACAGATACGCAGTATTTT. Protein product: CASSGTGDSTDTQYF.